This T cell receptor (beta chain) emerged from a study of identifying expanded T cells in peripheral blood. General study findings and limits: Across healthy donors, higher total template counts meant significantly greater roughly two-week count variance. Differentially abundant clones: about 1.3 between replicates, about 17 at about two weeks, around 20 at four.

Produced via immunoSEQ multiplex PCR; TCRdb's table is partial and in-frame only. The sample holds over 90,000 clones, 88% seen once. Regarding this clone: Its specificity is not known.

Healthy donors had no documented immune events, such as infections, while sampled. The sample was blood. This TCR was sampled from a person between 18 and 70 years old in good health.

The chain's CDR3 is CASTLKSGANYGYTF. Here the CDR3 DNA reads TGTGCCAGTACCTTAAAGTCGGGGGCTAACTATGGCTACACCTTC. The J gene is TRBJ1-2, the V gene TRBV19; tentative D call: TRBD1 (5 bases). Germline V gene sequence: CDR1 LNHDA, CDR2 SQIVND (reference sequence). The germline V and J ends were trimmed by 7 bases and 0 bases, with 15 bases remaining between them. This CDR3 has 15 residues. Looking up the rest from reference TRBV19 and TRBJ1-2 gives the full variable domain: DGGITQSPKYLFRKEGQNVTLSCEQNLNHDAMYWYRQDPGQGLRLIYYSQIVNDFQKGDIAEGYSVSREKKESFPLTVTSAQKNPTAFYLCASTLKSGANYGYTFGSGTRLTVV.